This entry lists 15 T cell receptor beta chains sequenced from one sample in a study of blood T cell repertoires in COVID-19 (dated by TCRdb to about 2020). Library preparation employed the immunoSEQ multiplex PCR assay. TCRdb's version of the immuneACCESS table is confined to in-frame rearrangements and falls short of the full clone set. An unresolved V gene accounts for under half of the shortfall where checked; the remainder is of unknown origin. Recorded for this sample are approximately 120,000 clones; roughly 88% of them occurred a single time. In total, the top ten clones hold about 7.3% of the sample. The specimen was peripheral blood. The receptors derive from a man aged 45-65 years with acute or convalescent COVID-19.

On this clone: Germline is not matched at one junction end, which may reflect a read error. This chain links TRBV12-3 or TRBV12-4 with TRBJ2-5; weak D call: TRBD2 (6 bases). The CDR3 totals 13 residues. This CDR3 reads CASRFTGEETQYF. CDR3 coding DNA: TGTGCCAGCCGTTTCACGGGGGAAGAGACCCAGTACTTC.

The V call is TRBV7-2, the J call TRBJ2-3; 8 nucleotides match TRBD1. V shed 5 bases and J 10 bases; nucleotides not matched to a gene: 8. The CDR3 is 13 residues long. CDR1 is SGHTA and CDR2 is FQGNSA in the germline V gene. CDR3 loop: CASSARTGLAQYF. The DNA of the CDR3 is TGTGCCAGCAGCGCCAGGACAGGGCTGGCGCAGTATTTT.

The rearrangement joins TRBV13 to TRBJ1-2; TRBD1 matches 7 bases. V shed 2 bases and J 6 bases; nucleotides not matched to a gene: 12. Germline values: CDR1 PRHDT, CDR2 FYEKMQ (reference sequence). The CDR3 covers 16 residues. The CDR3, as DNA: TGTGCCAGCAGCTTAAGGGGGCCGGGGACTCACGATGGCTACACCTTC. It yields the protein CASSLRGPGTHDGYTF.

The chain uses TRBV13 and TRBJ1-1; D is unresolved. V lost 3 bases and J lost 1, with 6 bases in between. This CDR3 region has 13 residues. CDR1 and CDR2 (germline): PRHDT, FYEKMQ (reference sequence). CDR3 in DNA: TGTGCCAGCAGCTTCCGGGGGAACACTGAAGCTTTCTTT. Its translation: CASSFRGNTEAFF.

V is TRBV6-5 and J is TRBJ1-2; a possible D gene is TRBD1 (6 bases). The germline gives CDR1 MNHEY, CDR2 SVGAGI. Trimming cost V 6 bases and J 2 bases, with 16 bases left between them. The CDR3 totals 15 residues. The CDR3 loop is CASRPPGGANYGYTF. The CDR3 DNA follows: TGTGCCAGCAGACCCCCTGGGGGGGCGAACTATGGCTACACCTTC.

The J gene is TRBJ1-1, the V gene TRBV5-1; D is uncertain. The CDR3 runs 16 residues. V lost 4 bases and J 1 base, leaving 17 bases between the germline ends. Germline lookup yields CDR1 SGHRS and CDR2 YFSETQ. In DNA form, the CDR3 reads TGCGCCAGCAGCATTCAGTACTCGGAGGGGAACACTGAAGCTTTCTTT. As protein: CASSIQYSEGNTEAFF.

There are a few counts of this clone. This chain connects TRBV30 to TRBJ1-1; 11 bases fit TRBD1. CDR1 and CDR2 (germline): GTSNPN, SVGIG (reference sequence). J lost 5 bases, V lost 8 bases, and 7 bases had no gene match. The CDR3 has 13 residues. The CDR3 nucleotides read TGTGCCGGCGGACAGGGGGCTGGGACTGAAGCTTTCTTT. Its translation: CAGGQGAGTEAFF.

The chain carries TRBV6-1 and TRBJ2-1; TRBD2 matches at 13 bases. CDR1 MNHNS and CDR2 SASEGT come from the germline V gene. The CDR3 is 19 residues long. Trimming removed 0 bases from V and 8 bases from J; junction bases left unmatched: 13. The CDR3 DNA reads as TGTGCCAGCAGTGAAGCGCTTCGGGGACTAGCGGGAAGTCTCCATGAGCAGTTCTTC. This sequence encodes CASSEALRGLAGSLHEQFF.

The V gene is TRBV5-1, the J gene TRBJ1-1, with 7 bases fitting TRBD1. The germline V gene has CDR1 SGHRS and CDR2 YFSETQ. The CDR3 spans 13 residues. J gave up 3 bases and V 4 bases, and 3 bases lay outside the gene matches. CDR3 region: CASSTRGDTEAFF. In DNA form, the CDR3 reads TGCGCCAGCAGCACCAGGGGGGACACTGAAGCTTTCTTT.

J is TRBJ1-3 and V is TRBV4-1; D might be TRBD1 (5 bases). The CDR3 totals 17 residues. The germline V and J ends were trimmed by 2 bases and 0 bases, with 14 bases remaining between them. Per germline, CDR1 MGHRA and CDR2 YSYEKL. CDR3 sequence: CASSQSRGGGSGNTIYF. As DNA, the CDR3 is TGCGCCAGCAGCCAATCCCGGGGGGGTGGCTCTGGAAACACCATATATTTT.

V is TRBV4-1 and J is TRBJ2-5, with TRBD2 matching over 7 bases. The CDR3 sequence is 15 residues long. Germline V gene sequence: CDR1 MGHRA, CDR2 YSYEKL. The junction had 8 bases not matched to a gene; V was cut back by 2 bases and J by 5 bases. The CDR3 spells CASSQNGGGTETQYF. The CDR3 DNA is TGCGCCAGCAGCCAAAATGGGGGAGGGACGGAGACCCAGTACTTC.

V and J are TRBV5-1 and TRBJ2-1, with 8 nucleotides matching TRBD2. The V segment lost 4 bases and the J segment 4 bases; nucleotides outside the gene matches: 7. The CDR3 sequence is 15 residues long. In germline, CDR1 is SGHRS, CDR2 YFSETQ. CDR3 sequence reads: CASSPGTRDYNEQFF. The CDR3 DNA is TGCGCCAGCAGCCCCGGGACTAGAGATTACAATGAGCAGTTCTTC.

This rearrangement joins TRBV24-1 to TRBJ1-1; D gene uncertain. The CDR3 is made up of 13 amino acids. V was trimmed by 3 bases and J by 1 base, leaving 5 bases between them. Germline loops: CDR1 KGHDR, CDR2 SFDVKD. As DNA, the CDR3 is TGTGCCACCAGTGATGAGCGGAACACTGAAGCTTTCTTT. Its translation is CATSDERNTEAFF.

The chain links TRBV7-9 to TRBJ2-5; perhaps TRBD2 as D (6 bases). Germline V gene sequence: CDR1 SEHNR, CDR2 FQNEAQ (reference sequence). The CDR3 is 15 residues long. V lost 4 bases and J lost 5, with 17 bases in between. The CDR3 is CASSYSGTLGETQYF. CDR3 nucleotides: TGTGCCAGCAGCTATAGCGGCACCCTGGGGGAGACCCAGTACTTC.

This rearrangement joins TRBV19 to TRBJ2-2; 7 positions agree with TRBD1. V shed 4 bases, J shed 6 bases, and the junction held 11 bases outside the gene matches. The germline V gene has CDR1 LNHDA and CDR2 SQIVND (reference sequence). The CDR3 consists of 16 residues. For the CDR3, the DNA is TGTGCCAGTAGTAACCGACAGGGTTTGGGATCCGGGGAGCTGTTTTTT. Its translation: CASSNRQGLGSGELFF.